The entry below gives a single T cell receptor (beta chain) sequence along with its context. The antigen is unknown. This specimen comes from a study of shared clonotypes between healthy human individuals. CDR3 length equals 13 residues. Germline loops: CDR1 SNHLY, CDR2 FYNNEI. Trimming took off 7 bases at V and 8 bases at J, with 17 bases between the two ends. General study results and limits: Sampling involved blood alone; tissue repertoires likely differ.

Researchers partitioned CD4+ cells into CD45RA+ naive and CD45RA-negative memory subsets. Method: immunoSEQ multiplex PCR; TCRdb's copy keeps in-frame clones and lacks some. The sample contains fewer than 2.5 million clones, roughly 93% of which appear only once. The chain has TRBV2 and TRBJ1-2, with D unresolved. Specimen: naive CD4+ T cells from PBMCs. The subset: CD45RA+ positively selected. The TCR comes from a man younger than 35 in good health. Some clones in this sample may be carry-over from other donors' samples. The CDR3 DNA is TGTGCCAGCATTCCCAGTCAACTCTGGGGCTACACCTTC. Translating it yields CASIPSQLWGYTF.